The rows below give T cell receptor beta chains drawn from one sample of a study of immune heterogeneity within non-small cell lung tumors. TCRdb reanalysed the multiplex PCR reads using MiXCR and keeps one entry per CDR3 protein. The table includes nearly 15,000 distinct CDR3 sequences, about a third detected once. The sequenced material came from lung tumor tissue. Every receptor here comes from a woman in her forties or fifties with non-small cell lung cancer. The CDR3 runs from the conserved cysteine through the conserved F or W. D genes are given only for firm matches. The size entry is marked missing in some rows and otherwise reads once, few, many or a size class.

clone size	V gene	D gene	J gene	CDR3 protein	CDR3 DNA
many	TRBV6-1	.	TRBJ2-3	CASSTADTQYF	TGTGCCAGCAGTACTGCAGATACGCAGTATTTT
.	TRBV6-2/TRBV6-3	.	TRBJ2-3	CASSSKVAGQFTDTQYF	TGTGCCAGCAGTTCCAAAGTGGCGGGACAATTCACAGATACGCAGTATTTT
many	TRBV19	TRBD2	TRBJ2-1	CASSQRPGLAGGFDNEQFF	TGTGCCAGTAGTCAGAGGCCGGGACTAGCGGGGGGGTTCGACAATGAGCAGTTCTTC
few	TRBV15	.	TRBJ1-2	CATSRDLGTNYGYTF	TGTGCCACCAGCAGAGACCTTGGGACCAACTATGGCTACACCTTC
many	TRBV6-1	.	TRBJ2-7	CAVSKQPYYEQYF	TGTGCCGTAAGTAAGCAACCCTACTACGAGCAGTACTTC
.	TRBV6-1	.	TRBJ2-7	CASSAEFDRFYEQYF	TGTGCCAGCAGTGCTGAATTTGACAGGTTCTACGAGCAGTACTTC
many	TRBV28	.	TRBJ2-7	CASSLPSKGEQYF	TGTGCCAGCAGTTTACCTAGCAAGGGCGAGCAGTACTTC
many	TRBV2	.	TRBJ1-1	CASSRDRSEAFF	TGTGCCAGCAGCCGCGACAGGTCTGAAGCTTTCTTT
many	TRBV6-2/TRBV6-3	.	TRBJ2-5	CASVGLGETQYF	TGTGCCAGCGTAGGTTTGGGGGAGACCCAGTACTTC
many	TRBV10-2	TRBD2	TRBJ2-1	CASSLTGGGRDNEQFF	TGCGCCAGCAGTTTAACGGGAGGAGGGCGCGACAATGAGCAGTTCTTC
medium-sized	TRBV20-1	TRBD1	TRBJ1-3	CSAWTGDGNTIYF	TGCAGTGCCTGGACAGGGGATGGAAACACCATATATTTT
medium-sized	TRBV28	.	TRBJ2-7	CASSFGGRGREQYF	TGTGCCAGCAGTTTCGGGGGACGAGGGCGGGAGCAGTACTTC
many	TRBV24-1	TRBD1	TRBJ1-5	CATSPNRGENNQPQHF	TGTGCCACCAGTCCCAACAGGGGGGAAAACAATCAGCCCCAGCATTTT
many	TRBV11-1	TRBD1	TRBJ2-2	CASSLASSAGGVGELFF	TGTGCCAGCAGCTTAGCAAGTTCGGCAGGGGGCGTCGGGGAGCTGTTTTTT
many	TRBV5-1	TRBD1	TRBJ2-5	CASRLGQGAGETQYF	TGCGCCAGCAGATTGGGACAGGGGGCAGGAGAGACCCAGTACTTC
few	TRBV5-1	.	TRBJ2-3	CASRQDLTDTQYF	TGCGCCAGCAGACAGGACCTCACAGATACGCAGTATTTT
medium-sized	TRBV9	.	TRBJ2-5	CASSATVEETQYF	TGTGCCAGCAGCGCAACGGTAGAAGAGACCCAGTACTTC
many	TRBV7-9	.	TRBJ2-7	CASSLSRVEQYF	TGTGCCAGCAGCCTAAGCAGGGTCGAGCAGTACTTC
many	TRBV5-5	.	TRBJ2-2	CASSGRGGQRTGELFF	TGTGCCAGCAGCGGAAGGGGGGGGCAGAGAACCGGGGAGCTGTTTTTT
many	TRBV9	.	TRBJ2-5	CASSVGDRETQYF	TGTGCCAGCAGCGTAGGCGACCGAGAGACCCAGTACTTC
.	TRBV10-3	TRBD1	TRBJ1-2	CAISELMSGGKDGYTF	TGTGCCATCAGTGAGTTAATGTCAGGGGGTAAGGATGGCTACACCTTC
many	TRBV7-2	.	TRBJ1-3	CASSFTGGMTIYF	TGTGCCAGCAGCTTCACGGGGGGAATGACCATATATTTT
many	TRBV5-8	TRBD1	TRBJ2-5	CASSQWDRGGRETQYF	TGTGCCAGCAGCCAATGGGACAGGGGAGGTCGGGAGACCCAGTACTTC
.	TRBV20-1	.	TRBJ2-1	CSAHHPRRGSNEQFF	TGCAGTGCTCACCACCCCCGTAGAGGATCCAATGAGCAGTTCTTC
medium-sized	TRBV6-1	.	TRBJ1-3	CATRSASGNTIYF	TGTGCCACCCGGTCGGCCTCTGGAAACACCATATATTTT
few	TRBV5-1	.	TRBJ2-1	CASSLTGNEQFF	TGCGCCAGCAGCCTGACGGGGAATGAGCAGTTCTTC
few	TRBV9	.	TRBJ1-1	CASSVAETETEAFF	TGTGCCAGCAGCGTAGCCGAGACAGAAACTGAAGCTTTCTTT
many	TRBV5-5	.	TRBJ2-1	CASSYGISYNEQFF	TGTGCCAGCAGCTATGGGATCTCCTACAATGAGCAGTTCTTC
.	TRBV7-2	.	TRBJ2-7	CASSPLGQLSYEQYF	TGTGCCAGCAGCCCATTGGGCCAACTCTCCTACGAGCAGTACTTC
medium-sized	TRBV4-1	.	TRBJ1-5	CASSPWDGGPYQPQHF	TGCGCCAGCAGCCCCTGGGACGGAGGTCCTTATCAGCCCCAGCATTTT
.	TRBV7-9	.	TRBJ1-2	CASSLGQSFRGYTF	TGTGCCAGCAGCTTAGGACAGTCTTTCCGTGGCTACACCTTC
many	TRBV18	.	TRBJ2-2	CASSPPNTGELFF	TGTGCCAGCTCACCCCCGAACACCGGGGAGCTGTTTTTT
many	TRBV4-1	TRBD2	TRBJ2-3	CASSPGLAPPDTQYF	TGCGCCAGCAGCCCGGGACTAGCTCCTCCAGATACGCAGTATTTT
.	TRBV5-1	TRBD2	TRBJ2-7	CASSLQRESEQYF	TGCGCCAGCAGCTTGCAGCGGGAGTCCGAGCAGTACTTC
.	TRBV11-1	TRBD2	TRBJ2-7	CASSLRVAGAYEQYF	TGTGCCAGCAGCTTACGGGTAGCGGGAGCCTACGAGCAGTACTTC
few	TRBV12-3/TRBV12-4	.	TRBJ2-5	CASSSRVFETQYF	TGTGCCAGCAGTAGCAGGGTTTTTGAGACCCAGTACTTC
.	TRBV4-3	TRBD2	TRBJ2-1	CASSRTSGYLNEQFF	TGCGCCAGCAGCAGGACTAGCGGCTACCTTAATGAGCAGTTCTTC
many	TRBV5-1	.	TRBJ1-4	CASSPGTNNEKLFF	TGCGCCAGCAGCCCTGGCACCAATAATGAAAAACTGTTTTTT
.	TRBV19	.	TRBJ1-1	CASRGTGNTEAFF	TGTGCCAGTAGGGGTACAGGGAACACTGAAGCTTTCTTT
many	TRBV15	.	TRBJ2-3	CATSLSLADTQYF	TGTGCCACCTCGTTGAGTTTGGCAGATACGCAGTATTTT
few	TRBV6-2/TRBV6-3	TRBD1	TRBJ1-2	CASSYSLKPWTGSHYGYTF	TGTGCCAGCAGTTACTCCCTCAAACCTTGGACAGGGTCTCACTATGGCTACACCTTC
many	TRBV10-3	.	TRBJ2-2	CASRHWGGEDTGELFF	TGTGCCTCACGCCATTGGGGGGGCGAGGACACCGGGGAGCTGTTTTTT
few	TRBV7-8	.	TRBJ2-5	CASSSWEGVETQYF	TGTGCCAGCAGCTCCTGGGAGGGGGTAGAGACCCAGTACTTC
once	TRBV18	.	TRBJ2-7	CASSPPGPDKGEQYF	TGTGCCAGCTCACCACCGGGACCCGACAAGGGGGAGCAGTACTTC
few	TRBV2	.	TRBJ2-7	CASSQSDEQYF	TGTGCCAGCAGTCAAAGCGACGAGCAGTACTTC
medium-sized	TRBV6-1	.	TRBJ1-6	CASSETVRRLPSPLHF	TGTGCCAGCAGTGAAACGGTTAGGAGACTTCCATCACCCCTCCACTTT
.	TRBV19	TRBD1	TRBJ1-2	CASSITPKTGHYGYTF	TGTGCCAGTAGTATTACCCCAAAGACAGGGCACTATGGCTACACCTTC
few	TRBV11-2	TRBD1	TRBJ2-1	CASSQDRLLFF	TGTGCCAGCAGCCAGGACAGGCTCCTGTTCTTC
.	TRBV4-2	TRBD2	TRBJ2-2	CASSRSSGTTGELFF	TGTGCCAGCAGCCGCTCTAGCGGTACTACCGGGGAGCTGTTTTTT
.	TRBV6-5	.	TRBJ1-1	CASSLTGNTEAFF	TGTGCCAGCAGTTTAACAGGTAACACTGAAGCTTTCTTT
.	TRBV6-1	.	TRBJ1-4	CATKGEPARNEKLFF	TGTGCCACCAAGGGGGAACCAGCCCGTAATGAAAAACTGTTTTTT
few	TRBV19	.	TRBJ1-4	CATRGPATNEKLFF	TGTGCCACTAGAGGACCGGCAACTAATGAAAAACTGTTTTTT
few	TRBV2	.	TRBJ1-3	CASRYSTGTTATGNTIYF	TGTGCCAGCAGGTACTCTACCGGGACAACAGCTACTGGAAACACCATATATTTT
few	TRBV6-1	TRBD2	TRBJ2-5	CASSEPAGGGETQYF	TGTGCCAGCAGTGAGCCAGCGGGAGGGGGAGAGACCCAGTACTTC
.	TRBV2	.	TRBJ2-7	CASTFLGRSDEQYF	TGTGCCAGCACCTTTCTAGGGAGAAGCGACGAGCAGTACTTC
.	TRBV7-9	.	TRBJ1-4	CASSEAAGKRELFF	TGTGCCAGCAGCGAAGCCGCGGGAAAGAGAGAACTGTTTTTT